This T cell receptor (beta chain) is from a study of blood T cells in healthy people across ages. About this clonotype itself: Its antigen remains unknown.

Using a J-beta primer mix together with a sample-barcoded 5' primer, a second PCR was run for about 7 to 12 cycles. TCRdb recomputed calls from the 5' RACE reads with MiXCR, one row per CDR3 protein. Found here are roughly 800,000 distinct CDR3 sequences, 55% to 75% of them singletons; the top ten hold around 22%. Findings and caveats of the study: PBMCs left unsorted prevented a conclusive naive versus antigen-experienced comparison.

The sequenced sample was blood. The receptor was isolated from a man younger than 40 in good health.

CDR3 sequence (DNA): TGTGCCAGCAGTGACCCAGGTCAGTCCGCAGGTATCGGCTACGAGCAGTACTTC. Residues: CASSDPGQSAGIGYEQYF. V usage is TRBV6-1 and J usage is TRBJ2-4; no clear D. The end of the DNA fits TRBJ2-7 better, so the J call may be wrong. CDR3 length equals 18 residues. The germline V gene encodes CDR1 MNHNS and CDR2 SASEGT.